Listed below are T cell receptor beta chains from one sample, sequenced in a study of cytomegalovirus exposure and HLA in healthy donors. TCRdb's copy holds only in-frame clones and misses some; the assay was immunoSEQ multiplex PCR. The repertoire consists of fewer than 150,000 clones, with around 85% occurring once and the leading ten covering about 6.7%. Sequenced: PBMCs. The source of these receptors is a woman aged 30 to 39 in good health and CMV-seropositive. Each CDR3 is given with its conserved first and last residue. D genes are given only for firm matches. Size values are once, few and many counts, or a class for expanded clones, and some rows have none.

>-|-|TRBJ2-3|TRBV5-1
CASSPQGGDTQYF
TGCGCCAGCAGCCCCCAAGGGGGAGATACGCAGTATTTT
>-|-|TRBJ1-1|TRBV6-5
CASSPGPENVEAFF
TGTGCCAGCAGTCCAGGCCCCGAGAACGTTGAAGCTTTCTTT
>-|TRBD1|TRBJ2-2|TRBV19
CASSSFHRGQFTGELFF
TGTGCCAGTAGTTCTTTTCACAGGGGTCAATTCACCGGGGAGCTGTTTTTT
>-|TRBD2|TRBJ2-2|TRBV6-5
CASSYFGGGDTGELFF
TGTGCCAGCAGTTACTTCGGCGGGGGAGACACCGGGGAGCTGTTTTTT
>-|TRBD2|TRBJ2-1|TRBV7-2
CASSLRTSGSDEQFF
TGTGCCAGCAGCTTACGGACTAGCGGGAGCGATGAGCAGTTCTTC
>-|TRBD1|TRBJ1-1|TRBV5-6
CASSLWTGLNTEAFF
TGTGCCAGCAGCTTGTGGACAGGGCTGAACACTGAAGCTTTCTTT
>-|-|TRBJ2-3|TRBV30
CAWSPGTASTDTQYF
TGTGCCTGGAGCCCCGGGACTGCGTCCACGGATACGCAGTATTTT
>-|-|TRBJ1-2|TRBV5-4
CASSLTGDYGYTF
TGTGCCAGCAGCTTGACCGGTGACTATGGCTACACCTTC
>-|TRBD1|TRBJ2-7|TRBV5-1
CASMTGVGDSEQYF
TGCGCCAGCATGACAGGGGTAGGGGACTCCGAGCAGTACTTC
>-|-|TRBJ1-2|TRBV5-1
CASSLVPQDGYTF
TGCGCCAGCAGCTTGGTACCCCAGGATGGCTACACCTTC
>few|-|TRBJ1-2|TRBV28
CASSFTGNYGYTF
TGTGCCAGCAGTTTTACGGGAAACTATGGCTACACCTTC
>once|TRBD1|TRBJ2-3|TRBV9
CASSAEGATDTQYF
TGTGCCAGCAGCGCCGAGGGGGCGACAGATACGCAGTATTTT
>-|-|TRBJ1-2|TRBV28
CASSLFPGVGYTF
TGTGCCAGCAGTTTGTTCCCGGGGGTTGGCTACACCTTC
>-|TRBD2|TRBJ2-3|TRBV5-1
CASSLVASGRRDTQYF
TGCGCCAGCAGCTTGGTGGCTAGCGGGAGACGAGATACGCAGTATTTT
>-|TRBD2|TRBJ2-7|TRBV30
CAWSVGLASGHEQYF
TGTGCCTGGAGTGTCGGACTAGCGTCCGGCCACGAGCAGTACTTC